This T cell receptor (beta chain) was obtained from a study of blood T cell repertoires in COVID-19 (dated by TCRdb to 2018 to 2021). About the full investigation: Samples from collaborators originated in the United States, Italy and Spain and spanned both the acute and convalescent phases of COVID-19. Samples were obtained from the ongoing ImmuneRACE study (first 160 participants) and from about 1,300 subjects provided by 6 global collaborators. The repertoires were released in a freely available public database meant as a resource for research on the immune response to SARS-CoV-2. The sample metadata nearly always contained a de-identified subject ID, COVID-19 status, age in years and sex. Subjects who had been exposed to COVID-19, were actively infected with it, or had recovered from it provided the deeply sampled blood TCRbeta repertoires that made up the dataset. HLA class I and class II types, where available, came from metadata supplied by the sample provider rather than from assay-based typing. The prospective study material was composed of cDNA or gDNA derived from T cells, B-cell-depleted T cells, or PBMCs. The study at large found these results: How much clinical and demographic metadata was included differed by source and by participant, and the metadata was provided uncurated.

In Seattle, one collaborating source enrolled patients while the infection was active and tracked those patients longitudinally over the course of disease. Each collaborating institution followed its own protocols to collect whole blood in K2EDTA tubes. Collaborator samples were shipped for TCRbeta analysis as frozen whole blood, isolated PBMCs, or DNA extracted from either sample type. This clone came up once. It lacks a known antigen. Base quality data are lacking; no much larger clone is found one base away. The CDR3 has 15 amino acids, counting the end cysteine and phenylalanine. CDR3 DNA only is kept here, 45 bases in frame from base 1. Trimming removed 5 bases from V and 4 bases from J, leaving 15 bases between the germline ends. Per the germline V gene, MDHEN is the CDR1 and SYDVKM is the CDR2. TCRbeta CDR3 regions were amplified from genomic DNA using the immunoSEQ Assay, a bias-controlled multiplex PCR. As for the authors' bioinformatics: The number of nucleated cells in each sample was estimated by amplification of reference gene primers within the assay. Sequence reads were collapsed and filtered to measure the absolute abundance of every unique TCRbeta CDR3 rearrangement. For each sample, productive Simpson clonality was calculated by taking the square root of Simpson's diversity index across productive rearrangements. TCRdb retrieved this table from immuneACCESS and kept in-frame rearrangements only. Not all clones are present; in checked studies, unresolved V genes account for under half, and no reason is known for the remainder. The V and J calls and clone size were taken over from that table, and D and trimming were inferred from the DNA. The sample table shows about 56,000 clones, and approximately 92% are seen once. The biggest ten clones account for around two fifths of the sample.

This receptor chain uses TRBV28 and TRBJ1-5; a tentative D match to TRBD1 spans 6 bases. The sequence was collected from a woman aged 60 to 75 with COVID-19, enrolled during active disease. Material for sequencing was peripheral blood. The nucleotide sequence reads as follows: TGTGCCAGCAGTCCCGGGGCAGGGGCAAATCAGCCCCAGCATTTT. This translates into CASSPGAGANQPQHF.